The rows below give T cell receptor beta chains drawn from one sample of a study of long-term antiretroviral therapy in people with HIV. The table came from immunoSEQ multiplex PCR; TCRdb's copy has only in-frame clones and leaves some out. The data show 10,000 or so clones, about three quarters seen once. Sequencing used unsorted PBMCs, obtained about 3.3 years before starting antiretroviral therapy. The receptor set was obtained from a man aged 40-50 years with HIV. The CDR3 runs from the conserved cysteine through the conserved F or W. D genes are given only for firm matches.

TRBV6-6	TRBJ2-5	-	CASSPLGGATETQYF
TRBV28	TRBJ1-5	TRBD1	CASRRGNNQPQHF
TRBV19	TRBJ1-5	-	CASEGKGDQPQHF
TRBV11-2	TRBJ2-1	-	CASSLRDPQFF
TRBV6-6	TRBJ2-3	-	CASSSRGLSTDTQYF
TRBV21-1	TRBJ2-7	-	CASPPWAGGSHEQYF
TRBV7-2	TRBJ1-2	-	CASSLVRRVYGYTF
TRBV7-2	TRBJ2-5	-	CASSLGRETQYF
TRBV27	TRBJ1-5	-	CASSFGGHSNQPQHF
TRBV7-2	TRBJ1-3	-	CASSVVGGGNTIYF
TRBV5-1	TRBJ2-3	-	CASSLGQGRTDTQYF
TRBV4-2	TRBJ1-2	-	CASSQEPRTANYGYTF
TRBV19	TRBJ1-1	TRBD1	CATDRDENTEAFF
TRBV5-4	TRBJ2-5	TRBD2	CASSSGLATETQYF
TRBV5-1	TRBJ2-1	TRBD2	CASSLEGGARLDEQFF
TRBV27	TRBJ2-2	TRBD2	CASTPKSTSGRAGVVTGELFF
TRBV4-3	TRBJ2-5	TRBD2	CASSQDPPGRGTQYF
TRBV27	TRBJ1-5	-	CASSLSVGTQPQHF
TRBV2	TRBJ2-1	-	CASTARDEQFF
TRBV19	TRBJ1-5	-	CATKERGLEPQHF
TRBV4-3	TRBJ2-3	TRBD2	CASSQDTGLAADTQYF
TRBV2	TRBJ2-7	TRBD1	CASSDMGQGAYISYEQYF
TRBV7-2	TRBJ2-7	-	CASSPRGPTVGEQYF
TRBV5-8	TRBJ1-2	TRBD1	CASSLGTGWRYGYTF
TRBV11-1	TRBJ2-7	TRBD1	CASSSTGIKGEQYF
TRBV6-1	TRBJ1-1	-	CASSTPGLNTEAFF
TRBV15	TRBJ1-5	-	CATSREGAASNQPQHF
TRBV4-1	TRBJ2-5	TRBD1	CASSRLRDSQETQYF
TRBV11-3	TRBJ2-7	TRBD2	CASSGRRTSGEPPVQYEQYF
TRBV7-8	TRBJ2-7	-	CASSLAVSYEQYF
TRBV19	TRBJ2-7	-	CASSTGYEQYF
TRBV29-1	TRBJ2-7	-	CSVLTESSYEQYF
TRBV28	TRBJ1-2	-	CASSPGGATNYGYTF
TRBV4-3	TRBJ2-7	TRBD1	CASSQTRQGLGEQYF
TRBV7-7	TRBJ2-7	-	CASSLSDVSYEQYF